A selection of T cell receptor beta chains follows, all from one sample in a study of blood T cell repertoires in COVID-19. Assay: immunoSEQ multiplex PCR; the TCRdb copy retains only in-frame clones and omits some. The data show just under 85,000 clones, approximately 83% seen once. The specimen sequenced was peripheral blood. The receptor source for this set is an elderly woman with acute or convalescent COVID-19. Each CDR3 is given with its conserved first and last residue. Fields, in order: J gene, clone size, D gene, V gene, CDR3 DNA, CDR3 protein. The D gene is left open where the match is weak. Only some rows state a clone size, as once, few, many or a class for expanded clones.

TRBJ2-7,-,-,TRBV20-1,TGCAGTGCTAGTGACCCTTCACGACAGTCCGACGAGCAGTACTTC,CSASDPSRQSDEQYF
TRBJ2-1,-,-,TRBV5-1,TGCGCCAGCCGCTTACAGGGCTCCTACAATGAGCAGTTCTTC,CASRLQGSYNEQFF
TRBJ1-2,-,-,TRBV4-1,TGCGCCAGCAGCCAAGCCCAACGGGGGGTTGACTATGGCTACACCTTC,CASSQAQRGVDYGYTF
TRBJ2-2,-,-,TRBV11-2,TGTGCCAGCAGCTTACTTTCTGGGGAGCTGTTTTTT,CASSLLSGELFF
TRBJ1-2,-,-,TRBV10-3,TGTGCCATCAGTGACACAACTACTAACTATGGCTACACCTTC,CAISDTTTNYGYTF
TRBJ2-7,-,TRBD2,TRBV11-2,TGTGCCAGCAGCCCGTGGACTAGCGGGAGGGTCTACGAGCAGTACTTC,CASSPWTSGRVYEQYF
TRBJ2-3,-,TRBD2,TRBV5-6,TGTGCCAGCAGCTGGACTAGCAACACAGATACGCAGTATTTT,CASSWTSNTDTQYF
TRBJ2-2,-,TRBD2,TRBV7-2,TGTGCCAGCAGCCCGGGACTAGGGGGCACCGGGGAGCTGTTTTTT,CASSPGLGGTGELFF
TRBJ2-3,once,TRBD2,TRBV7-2,TGTGCCAGCAGCGCTGGGACTAGCGGGACCGTAGATACGCAGTATTTT,CASSAGTSGTVDTQYF
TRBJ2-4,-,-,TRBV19,TGTGCCAGTAGTATCGGGGTCGGCAGTTTCATTCAGTACTTC,CASSIGVGSFIQYF
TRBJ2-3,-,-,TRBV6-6,TGTGCCAGCAGCCCCCCCCCGAGTTCGGATACGCAGTATTTT,CASSPPPSSDTQYF
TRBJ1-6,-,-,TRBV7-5,TGTGCCGCAAGAGCCGATAATTCACCCCTCCACTTT,CAARADNSPLHF
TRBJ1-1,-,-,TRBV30,TGTGCCTGGGGTGGGGGGGCTGAAGCTTTCTTT,CAWGGGAEAFF
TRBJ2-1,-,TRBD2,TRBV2,TGTGCCAGCAGCGGACTAGCGGGGACCTTTAATGAGCAGTTCTTC,CASSGLAGTFNEQFF
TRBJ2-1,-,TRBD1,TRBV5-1,TGCGCCAGCAGCCTCCGACAGGGGAGGTCCAATGAGCAGTTCTTC,CASSLRQGRSNEQFF
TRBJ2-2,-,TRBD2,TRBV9,TGTGCCAGCAGCGTGAGGGGAGGGTACACCGGGGAGCTGTTTTTT,CASSVRGGYTGELFF
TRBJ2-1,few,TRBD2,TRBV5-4,TGTGCCAGCAGCTTGGTCACGGGAGGTTCCTACAATGAGCAGTTCTTC,CASSLVTGGSYNEQFF
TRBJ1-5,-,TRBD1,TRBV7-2,TGTGCCAGCAGTTTGTTGACAGGGTATCAGCCCCAGCATTTT,CASSLLTGYQPQHF
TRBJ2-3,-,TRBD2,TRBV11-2,TGTGCCAGCAGCTTAGTCCCAGCGGGAGCGGCAGATACGCAGTATTTT,CASSLVPAGAADTQYF
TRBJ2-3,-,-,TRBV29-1,TGCAGCGTTGAGCGGGGTAGCACAGATACGCAGTATTTT,CSVERGSTDTQYF
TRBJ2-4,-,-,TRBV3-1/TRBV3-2,TGTGCCAGCAGCCAAGATGGTATACAGGGTTCCAAAAACATTCAGTACTTC,CASSQDGIQGSKNIQYF
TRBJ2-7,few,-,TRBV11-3,TGTGCCAGCAGCTCTTACTACGAGCAGTACTTC,CASSSYYEQYF
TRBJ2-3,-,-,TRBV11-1,TGTGCCAGCAGCGTCATGGATACGCAGTATTTT,CASSVMDTQYF
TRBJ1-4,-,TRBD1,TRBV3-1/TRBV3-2,TGTGCCAGCAGCCAAGAGAGACAGGGAGAAAGGTTTTTT,CASSQERQGERFF
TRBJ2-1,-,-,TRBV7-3,TGTGCCAGCAGCTTAAGAGGGCCACCTTACAATGAGCAGTTCTTC,CASSLRGPPYNEQFF
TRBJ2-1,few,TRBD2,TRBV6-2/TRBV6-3,TGTGCCAGCAGTTGGACTAGCGGGAGCTACAATGAGCAGTTCTTC,CASSWTSGSYNEQFF
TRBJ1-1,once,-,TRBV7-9,TGTGCCAGCAGCTTAGGGGCAGGGACATGGACTGAAGCTTTCTTT,CASSLGAGTWTEAFF
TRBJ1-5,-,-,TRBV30,TGTGCCTGGAGTGGCGGGCCGCCCAAGGCCCACAATCAGCCCCAGCATTTT,CAWSGGPPKAHNQPQHF
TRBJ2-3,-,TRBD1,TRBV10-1,TGCGCCAGCAGTGATGGGACAGGGGCAGATACGCAGTATTTT,CASSDGTGADTQYF
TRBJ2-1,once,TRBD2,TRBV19,TGTGCCAGTAGTATAATAACTAGCGGGAGGAATGAGCAGTTCTTC,CASSIITSGRNEQFF
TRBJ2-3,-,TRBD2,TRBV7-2,TGTGCCAGCAGCTTTAGCGGGTCCACAGATACGCAGTATTTT,CASSFSGSTDTQYF
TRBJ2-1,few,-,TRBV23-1,TGCGCCAGCAGTTTACTAGGGGAGCAGTTCTTC,CASSLLGEQFF
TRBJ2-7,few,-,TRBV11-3,TGTGCCAGCAGCTTAACCCCCACGGTCTCCTACGAGCAGTACTTC,CASSLTPTVSYEQYF
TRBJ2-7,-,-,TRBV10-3,TGTGCCATCAGTGAGTCTAAGAGGGAGGTCTCCTACGAGCAGTACTTC,CAISESKREVSYEQYF
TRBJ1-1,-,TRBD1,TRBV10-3,TGTGCCATCAGCGCCGGGACAGGCATAGTTGAAGCTTTCTTT,CAISAGTGIVEAFF
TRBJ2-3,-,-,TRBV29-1,TGCAGCGTCGCCAGGGGGGCCGGCACAGATACGCAGTATTTT,CSVARGAGTDTQYF
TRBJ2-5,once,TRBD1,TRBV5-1,TGCGCCAGCAGCTTGGGGACAGGGAGTCAAGAGACCCAGTACTTC,CASSLGTGSQETQYF
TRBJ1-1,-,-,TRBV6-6,TGTGCCAGCAGTACTCCCGAGAACACTGAAGCTTTCTTT,CASSTPENTEAFF
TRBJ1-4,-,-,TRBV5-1,TGCGCCAGCAGCTACGGGTATCGGGCAGAGGGTGAAAAACTGTTTTTT,CASSYGYRAEGEKLFF
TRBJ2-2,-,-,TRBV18,TGTGCCAGCCTCGGTCGGGGAGTTACGGGGGAGCTGTTTTTT,CASLGRGVTGELFF
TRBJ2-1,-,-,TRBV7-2,TGTGCCAGCAGCTTAGTATGGGCGGGGAATGAGCAGTTCTTC,CASSLVWAGNEQFF
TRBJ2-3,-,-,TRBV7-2,TGTGCCAGCAGCTTGCGAGCAGATACGCAGTATTTT,CASSLRADTQYF
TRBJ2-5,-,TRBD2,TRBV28,TGTGCCAGCAGTACCGGGACTAGCGGGAGTGAGACCCAGTACTTC,CASSTGTSGSETQYF
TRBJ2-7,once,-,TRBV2,TGTGCCAGCAGTGAGCCAGGGGTATCGCTCGAGCAGTACTTC,CASSEPGVSLEQYF
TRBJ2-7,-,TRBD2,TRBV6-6,TGTGCCATAGGGCGGGAGGGCCTCGGGTTTGTCGAGCAGTACTTC,CAIGREGLGFVEQYF
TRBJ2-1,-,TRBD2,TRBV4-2,TGTGCCAGCACCGGGACTAGCGGGAGGTCTTACAATGAGCAGTTCTTC,CASTGTSGRSYNEQFF
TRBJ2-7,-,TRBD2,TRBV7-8,TGTGCCAGCAGCTTAACTGCGGGAGGGGACTACGAGCAGTACTTC,CASSLTAGGDYEQYF